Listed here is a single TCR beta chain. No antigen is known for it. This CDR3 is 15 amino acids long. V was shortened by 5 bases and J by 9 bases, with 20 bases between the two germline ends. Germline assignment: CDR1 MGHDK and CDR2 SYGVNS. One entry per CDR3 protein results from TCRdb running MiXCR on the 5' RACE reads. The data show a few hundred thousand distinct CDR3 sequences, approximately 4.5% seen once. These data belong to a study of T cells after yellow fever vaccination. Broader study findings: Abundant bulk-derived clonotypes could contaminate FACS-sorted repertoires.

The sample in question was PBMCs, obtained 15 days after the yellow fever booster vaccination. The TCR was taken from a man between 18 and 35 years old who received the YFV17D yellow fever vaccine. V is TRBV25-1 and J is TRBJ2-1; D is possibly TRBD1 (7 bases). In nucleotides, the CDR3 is TGTGCCAGCAGTCAAGGGGGCCTCGGGGGCACTGAGCAGTTCTTC. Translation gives CASSQGGLGGTEQFF.